Listed below are T cell receptor beta chains from one sample, sequenced in a study of blood T cell repertoires in COVID-19. Generated by immunoSEQ multiplex PCR, the TCRdb table keeps only in-frame clones and is missing some. The table lists approximately 350,000 clones, approximately 82% of them singletons. Material for sequencing was peripheral blood. These receptors came from a man aged 30-40 years with active or convalescent COVID-19. Both conserved end residues are part of each CDR3. Each record gives: clone size, D gene, J gene, V gene, CDR3 protein, CDR3 DNA. A D gene is named only where the DNA matches it firmly. Clone sizes are given selectively: once, few, many, or a class where the clone is expanded.

clone size: .
D gene: .
J gene: TRBJ1-1
V gene: TRBV25-1
CDR3 protein: CASSLLRRFNTEAFF
CDR3 DNA: TGTGCCAGCAGCCTTCTTCGGAGGTTTAACACTGAAGCTTTCTTT

clone size: .
D gene: .
J gene: TRBJ1-3
V gene: TRBV7-3
CDR3 protein: CASSLKGSSGNTIYF
CDR3 DNA: TGTGCCAGCAGCTTAAAGGGGTCCTCTGGAAACACCATATATTTT

clone size: .
D gene: .
J gene: TRBJ2-3
V gene: TRBV7-2
CDR3 protein: CASSLGLGGDTQYF
CDR3 DNA: TGTGCCAGCAGCTTAGGTCTAGGTGGAGATACGCAGTATTTT

clone size: .
D gene: TRBD2
J gene: TRBJ2-1
V gene: TRBV9
CDR3 protein: CASNIAGGPDEQFF
CDR3 DNA: TGTGCCAGCAATATAGCGGGAGGGCCCGATGAGCAGTTCTTC

clone size: once
D gene: .
J gene: TRBJ1-1
V gene: TRBV2
CDR3 protein: CASSTHINTEAFF
CDR3 DNA: TGTGCCAGCAGTACCCACATAAACACTGAAGCTTTCTTT

clone size: once
D gene: TRBD2
J gene: TRBJ2-7
V gene: TRBV3-1/TRBV3-2
CDR3 protein: CASSRISGGAYEQYF
CDR3 DNA: TGTGCCAGCAGCCGGATCAGCGGGGGAGCCTACGAGCAGTACTTC

clone size: .
D gene: TRBD1
J gene: TRBJ1-5
V gene: TRBV6-2/TRBV6-3
CDR3 protein: CASSRSPGQGSTQPQHF
CDR3 DNA: TGTGCCAGCAGCAGATCTCCGGGACAGGGGTCTACTCAGCCCCAGCATTTT

clone size: .
D gene: .
J gene: TRBJ1-1
V gene: TRBV30
CDR3 protein: CAWSEGGEAFF
CDR3 DNA: TGTGCCTGGAGTGAAGGGGGTGAAGCTTTCTTT

clone size: .
D gene: TRBD1
J gene: TRBJ1-3
V gene: TRBV13
CDR3 protein: CASSSLFRTGRTIYF
CDR3 DNA: TGTGCCAGCAGCTCCCTATTCCGGACAGGGCGTACCATATATTTT

clone size: .
D gene: TRBD1
J gene: TRBJ1-5
V gene: TRBV6-5
CDR3 protein: CASRLQGAGNQPQHF
CDR3 DNA: TGTGCCAGCAGGTTACAGGGGGCTGGCAATCAGCCCCAGCATTTT

clone size: once
D gene: .
J gene: TRBJ1-1
V gene: TRBV29-1
CDR3 protein: CSVFGTEAFF
CDR3 DNA: TGCAGCGTTTTCGGCACTGAAGCTTTCTTT

clone size: .
D gene: TRBD1
J gene: TRBJ1-2
V gene: TRBV10-3
CDR3 protein: CAIKPGQGSDGYTF
CDR3 DNA: TGTGCCATCAAACCGGGACAGGGGAGCGATGGCTACACCTTC

clone size: .
D gene: .
J gene: TRBJ1-5
V gene: TRBV5-3
CDR3 protein: CARRGAVSTGGYSNQPQHF
CDR3 DNA: TGTGCCAGAAGAGGCGCGGTATCTACAGGTGGTTATAGCAATCAGCCCCAGCATTTT

clone size: .
D gene: .
J gene: TRBJ1-3
V gene: TRBV9
CDR3 protein: CASSAMTVDTIYF
CDR3 DNA: TGTGCCAGCAGCGCCATGACAGTGGACACCATATATTTT

clone size: .
D gene: .
J gene: TRBJ2-1
V gene: TRBV7-9
CDR3 protein: CASSFEVGAYNEQFF
CDR3 DNA: TGTGCCAGCAGCTTCGAGGTAGGGGCTTACAATGAGCAGTTCTTC

clone size: .
D gene: .
J gene: TRBJ2-2
V gene: TRBV29-1
CDR3 protein: CSVEDPESTGELFF
CDR3 DNA: TGCAGCGTTGAAGATCCGGAGTCCACCGGGGAGCTGTTTTTT

clone size: .
D gene: TRBD1
J gene: TRBJ1-6
V gene: TRBV5-1
CDR3 protein: CASSFTTGVYNSPLHF
CDR3 DNA: TGCGCCAGCAGCTTCACGACAGGGGTGTATAATTCACCCCTCCACTTT

clone size: once
D gene: .
J gene: TRBJ2-7
V gene: TRBV6-2/TRBV6-3
CDR3 protein: CASSSLGGHEQYF
CDR3 DNA: TGTGCCAGCAGTTCCCTGGGGGGGCACGAGCAGTACTTC

clone size: .
D gene: .
J gene: TRBJ1-5
V gene: TRBV27
CDR3 protein: CASSFRGVGNQPQHF
CDR3 DNA: TGTGCCAGCAGTTTCCGGGGGGTCGGCAATCAGCCCCAGCATTTT

clone size: .
D gene: .
J gene: TRBJ1-2
V gene: TRBV4-3
CDR3 protein: CASSQEQSGGYTF
CDR3 DNA: TGCGCCAGCAGCCAAGAACAGTCCGGTGGCTACACCTTC

clone size: .
D gene: .
J gene: TRBJ2-7
V gene: TRBV4-1
CDR3 protein: CASSQVPREGRTSYEQYF
CDR3 DNA: TGCGCCAGCAGCCAAGTTCCCCGGGAAGGCAGGACCTCCTACGAGCAGTACTTC

clone size: .
D gene: TRBD2
J gene: TRBJ2-3
V gene: TRBV4-2
CDR3 protein: CASSPPGGGTDTQYF
CDR3 DNA: TGTGCCAGCAGCCCTCCCGGGGGGGGCACAGATACGCAGTATTTT

clone size: .
D gene: TRBD1
J gene: TRBJ1-3
V gene: TRBV28
CDR3 protein: CASSGTGNGNTIYF
CDR3 DNA: TGTGCCAGCAGTGGGACAGGGAATGGAAACACCATATATTTT

clone size: once
D gene: .
J gene: TRBJ2-7
V gene: TRBV5-1
CDR3 protein: CASSPPGGAPYEQYF
CDR3 DNA: TGCGCCAGCAGCCCCCCGGGCGGGGCGCCCTACGAGCAGTACTTC

clone size: .
D gene: TRBD1
J gene: TRBJ2-4
V gene: TRBV4-1
CDR3 protein: CASSPLGQKNIQYF
CDR3 DNA: TGCGCCAGCAGCCCTTTGGGACAGAAAAACATTCAGTACTTC

clone size: once
D gene: .
J gene: TRBJ2-7
V gene: TRBV27
CDR3 protein: CASSWGRGAYEQYF
CDR3 DNA: TGTGCCAGCAGTTGGGGTCGCGGGGCCTACGAGCAGTACTTC